Listed below are T cell receptor beta chains from one sample, sequenced in a study of blood T cells in healthy people across ages. TCRdb re-called the 5' RACE reads through MiXCR, storing one row per CDR3 protein. The table lists 850,000 to 1,000,000 distinct CDR3 sequences, approximately 49% of them singletons. Sequencing was carried out using blood. The source is a man younger than 45 in good health. The CDR3 runs from the conserved cysteine through the conserved F or W. Fields, in order: D gene, clone size, V gene, J gene, CDR3 DNA, CDR3 protein. A D gene is named only where the DNA matches it firmly. Rows give clone size only sometimes, using once, few, many, or a class for an expanded clone.

>-|-|TRBV4-3|TRBJ1-1
TGCGCCAGCAGCCAAGGCGACCGCTATGCCACTGAAGCTTTCTTT
CASSQGDRYATEAFF
>TRBD1|-|TRBV5-4|TRBJ2-7
TGTGCCAGCAGCTTGGCCGAAGAGGGATTACAGGGGTACGAGCAGTACTTC
CASSLAEEGLQGYEQYF
>TRBD1|few|TRBV20-1|TRBJ1-5
TGCAGTGCTAGAGATGGGGGACAGAATCATCAGCCCCAGCATTTT
CSARDGGQNHQPQHF
>-|-|TRBV5-1|TRBJ2-7
TGCGCCAGCAGCCGGGAAGGGGCCTACGAGCAGTACTTC
CASSREGAYEQYF
>-|-|TRBV4-2|TRBJ2-3
TGTGCCAGCAGCCAAGAGGTAAGAGTGGCAGATACGCAGTATTTT
CASSQEVRVADTQYF
>TRBD1|-|TRBV24-1|TRBJ2-5
TGTGCCACCAGTGATTTGACAGGGGCGAGGGAGACCCAGTACTTC
CATSDLTGARETQYF
>-|-|TRBV30|TRBJ1-5
TGTGCCTGGAACCCCGGGGGGAATCAGCCCCAGCATTTT
CAWNPGGNQPQHF
>-|-|TRBV6-1|TRBJ2-7
TGTGCCAGCAGTGAAGCCCTAGCAGAAGCCTACGAGCAGTACTTC
CASSEALAEAYEQYF
>-|-|TRBV9|TRBJ2-1
TGTGCCAGCAGCGTAGTGGGGGGATCTAGCTCCTACAATGAGCAGTTCTTC
CASSVVGGSSSYNEQFF
>-|-|TRBV27|TRBJ2-7
TGTGCCAGCAGTCCCGCTGAGGGGGGTGAGCAGTACTTC
CASSPAEGGEQYF
>TRBD2|-|TRBV20-1|TRBJ2-1
TGCAGTGCTAGTTCGGCTAGCGGAGGGAGCTCCTACAATGAGCAGTTCTTC
CSASSASGGSSYNEQFF
>TRBD2|-|TRBV20-1|TRBJ2-7
TGCAGTGCTCCCTCCTCGGGGGGTCCCTACGAGCAGTACTTC
CSAPSSGGPYEQYF
>TRBD1|few|TRBV6-1|TRBJ2-1
TGTGCCAGCAGAAGGGACAGGGTAAACTACAATGAGCAGTTCTTC
CASRRDRVNYNEQFF
>TRBD2|-|TRBV7-2|TRBJ2-7
TGTGCCAGCAGCTTAGTACTAGCGGGGAGCTCCTACAATGAGCAGTACTTC
CASSLVLAGSSYNEQYF
>-|-|TRBV28|TRBJ2-7
TGTGCCAGCAGTCCGCGGAGGGAATGGGCCTACGAGCAGTACTTC
CASSPRREWAYEQYF
>TRBD1|-|TRBV3-1|TRBJ2-3
TGTGCCAGCAGCCAAGACCGTCGGGACAGACCCACAGATACGCAGTATTTT
CASSQDRRDRPTDTQYF
>TRBD1|-|TRBV12-3/TRBV12-4|TRBJ2-4
TGTGCCAGCAGGTCGACAGGGGCAGCCAAAAACATTCAGTACTTC
CASRSTGAAKNIQYF
>-|-|TRBV7-9|TRBJ1-4
TGTGCCAGCAGCCCTACCGGGACCCAGGCAACTAATGAAAAACTGTTTTTT
CASSPTGTQATNEKLFF
>-|few|TRBV20-1|TRBJ2-2
TGCAGTGCTAGGGCGGACAAAGGGAGTTCCGGGGAGCTGTTTTTT
CSARADKGSSGELFF
>-|-|TRBV7-2|TRBJ2-7
TGTGCCAGCAGCGACCGGGACGGAGACTCCTACGAGCAGTACTTC
CASSDRDGDSYEQYF
>TRBD2|-|TRBV5-1|TRBJ2-5
TGCGCCAGCAGCTTGAACGGGGGGAACAAAGAGACCCAGTACTTC
CASSLNGGNKETQYF
>-|-|TRBV7-2|TRBJ2-7
TGTGCCAGCAGCTTTGGGAGGCAGGGCTACGAGCAGTACTTC
CASSFGRQGYEQYF
>-|once|TRBV6-4|TRBJ1-2
TGTGCCAGCAGTGACTCGAATCACAGGGTGAGCGGCTACACCTTC
CASSDSNHRVSGYTF
>TRBD1|-|TRBV24-1|TRBJ1-5
TGTGCCACCAGTGCCCCTGGGACAGTAGGACATCAGCCCCAGCATTTT
CATSAPGTVGHQPQHF
>-|few|TRBV18|TRBJ2-1
TGTGCCAGCTCACCACCGGGGCCGGCAAGCTCCTACAATGAGCAGTTCTTC
CASSPPGPASSYNEQFF
>TRBD1|few|TRBV25-1|TRBJ2-7
TGTGCCAGCAGTGGCTCGACAGGGGAAAACTACGAGCAGTACTTC
CASSGSTGENYEQYF